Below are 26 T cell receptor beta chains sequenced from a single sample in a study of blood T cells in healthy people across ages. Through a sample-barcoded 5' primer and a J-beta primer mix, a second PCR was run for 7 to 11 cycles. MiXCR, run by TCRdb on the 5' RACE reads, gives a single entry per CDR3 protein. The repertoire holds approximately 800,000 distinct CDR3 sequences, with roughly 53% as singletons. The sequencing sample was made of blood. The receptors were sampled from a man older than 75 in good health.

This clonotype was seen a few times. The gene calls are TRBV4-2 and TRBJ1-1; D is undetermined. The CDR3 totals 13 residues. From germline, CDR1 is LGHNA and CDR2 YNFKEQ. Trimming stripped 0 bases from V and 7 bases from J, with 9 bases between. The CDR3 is CASSQDWDYEAFF. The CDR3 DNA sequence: TGTGCCAGCAGCCAAGATTGGGATTATGAAGCTTTCTTT.

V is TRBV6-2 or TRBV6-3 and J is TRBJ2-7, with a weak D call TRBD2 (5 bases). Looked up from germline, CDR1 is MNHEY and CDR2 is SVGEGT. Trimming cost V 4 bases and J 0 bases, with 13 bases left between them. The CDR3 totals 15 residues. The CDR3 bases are TGTGCCAGCAGTTCCGGACTTGTAAGCTCCTACGAGCAGTACTTC. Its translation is CASSSGLVSSYEQYF.

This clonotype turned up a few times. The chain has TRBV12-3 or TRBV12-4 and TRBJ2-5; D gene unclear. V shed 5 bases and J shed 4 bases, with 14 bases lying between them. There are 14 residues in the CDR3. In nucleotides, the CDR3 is TGTGCCAGCAGTAGCCGGCCGGTTCGAGAGACCCAGTACTTC. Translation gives CASSSRPVRETQYF.

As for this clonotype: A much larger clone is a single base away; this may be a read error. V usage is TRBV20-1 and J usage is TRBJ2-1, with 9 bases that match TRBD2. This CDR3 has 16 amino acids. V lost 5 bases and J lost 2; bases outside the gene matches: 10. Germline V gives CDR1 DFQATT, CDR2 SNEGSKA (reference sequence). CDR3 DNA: TGCAGTGCTCCCCGAGCGGGGGGCGGAACCTACAATGAGCAGTTCTTC. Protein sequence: CSAPRAGGGTYNEQFF.

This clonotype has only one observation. The CDR3, as DNA: TGTGCCAGCAGTCTCCATTCGGGCTCCTACAATGAGCAGTTCTTC. Its protein is CASSLHSGSYNEQFF. The V call is TRBV27, the J call TRBJ2-1, with D uncertain. Germline-derived CDR1 and CDR2 are MNHEY and SMNVEV (reference sequence). With 5 bases removed from V and 0 bases from J, the gap between germline ends came to 11 bases. The CDR3 consists of 15 residues.

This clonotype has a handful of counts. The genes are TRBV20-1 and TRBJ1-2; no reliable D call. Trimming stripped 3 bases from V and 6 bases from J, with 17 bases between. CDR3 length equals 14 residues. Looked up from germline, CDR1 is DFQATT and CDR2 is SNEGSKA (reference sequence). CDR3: CSASVGLRVDGYTF. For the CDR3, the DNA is TGCAGTGCTAGTGTGGGTTTGCGAGTTGATGGCTACACCTTC.

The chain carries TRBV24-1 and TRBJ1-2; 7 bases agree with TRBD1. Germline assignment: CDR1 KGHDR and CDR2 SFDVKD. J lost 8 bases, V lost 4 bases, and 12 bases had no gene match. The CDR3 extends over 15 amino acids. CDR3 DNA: TGTGCCACCAGTGACCCCGGACAGGCATTACTGGGCTACACCTTC. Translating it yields CATSDPGQALLGYTF.

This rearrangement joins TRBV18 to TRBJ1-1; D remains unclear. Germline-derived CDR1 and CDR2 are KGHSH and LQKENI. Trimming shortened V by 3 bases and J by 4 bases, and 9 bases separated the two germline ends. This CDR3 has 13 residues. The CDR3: CASSPLGITEAFF. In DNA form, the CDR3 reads TGTGCCAGCTCACCCCTGGGGATCACTGAAGCTTTCTTT.

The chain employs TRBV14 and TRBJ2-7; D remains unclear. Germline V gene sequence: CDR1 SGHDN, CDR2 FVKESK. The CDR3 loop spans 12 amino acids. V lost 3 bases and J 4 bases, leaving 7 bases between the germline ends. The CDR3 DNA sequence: TGTGCCAGCAGCCACAACCGGTACGAGCAGTACTTC. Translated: CASSHNRYEQYF.

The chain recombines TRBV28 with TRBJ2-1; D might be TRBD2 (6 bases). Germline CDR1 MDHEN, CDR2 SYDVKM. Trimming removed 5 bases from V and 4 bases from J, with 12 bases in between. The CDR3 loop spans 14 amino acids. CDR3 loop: CASSQSGLYNEQFF. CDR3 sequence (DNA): TGTGCCAGCAGTCAAAGCGGGCTTTACAATGAGCAGTTCTTC.

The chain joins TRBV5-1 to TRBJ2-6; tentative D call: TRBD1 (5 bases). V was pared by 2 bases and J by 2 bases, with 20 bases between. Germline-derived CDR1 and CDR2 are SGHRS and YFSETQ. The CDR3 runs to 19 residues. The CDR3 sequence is CASSFTRQTGLPGANVLTF. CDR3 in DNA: TGCGCCAGCAGCTTCACGAGACAGACGGGCCTACCTGGGGCCAACGTCCTGACTTTC.

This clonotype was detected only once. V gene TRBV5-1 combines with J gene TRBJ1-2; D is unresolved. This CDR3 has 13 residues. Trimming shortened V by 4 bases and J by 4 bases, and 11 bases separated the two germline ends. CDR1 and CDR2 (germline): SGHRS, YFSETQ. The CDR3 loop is CASSRPDLYGYTF. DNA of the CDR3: TGCGCCAGCAGCCGACCTGATCTCTATGGCTACACCTTC.

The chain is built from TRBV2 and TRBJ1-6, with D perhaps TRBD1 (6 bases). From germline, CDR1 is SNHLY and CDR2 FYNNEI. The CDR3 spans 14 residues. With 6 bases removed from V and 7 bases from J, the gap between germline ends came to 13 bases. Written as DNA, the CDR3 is TGTGCCAGCAGCTCGGACAGCTTCAATTCACCCCTCCACTTT. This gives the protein CASSSDSFNSPLHF.

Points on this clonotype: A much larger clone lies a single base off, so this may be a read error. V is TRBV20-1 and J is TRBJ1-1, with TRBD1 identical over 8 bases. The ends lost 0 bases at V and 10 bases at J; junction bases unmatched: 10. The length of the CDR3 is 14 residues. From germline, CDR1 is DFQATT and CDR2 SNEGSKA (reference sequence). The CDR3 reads CSARDWTGFEGAFF. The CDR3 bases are TGCAGTGCTAGAGATTGGACAGGGTTTGAGGGAGCTTTCTTT.

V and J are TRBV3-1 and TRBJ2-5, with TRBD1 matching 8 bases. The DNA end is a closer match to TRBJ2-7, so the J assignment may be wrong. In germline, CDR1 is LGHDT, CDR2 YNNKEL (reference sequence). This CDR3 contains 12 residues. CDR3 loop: CASSRRGREQYF. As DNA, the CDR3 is TGTGCCAGCAGCCGCAGGGGGCGCGAGCAGTACTTC.

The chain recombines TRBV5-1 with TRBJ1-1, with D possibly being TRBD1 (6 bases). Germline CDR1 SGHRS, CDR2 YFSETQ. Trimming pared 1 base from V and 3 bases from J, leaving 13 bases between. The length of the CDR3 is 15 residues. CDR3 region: CASSLLGAIYTEAFF. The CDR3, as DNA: TGCGCCAGCAGCTTGTTGGGGGCTATTTACACTGAAGCTTTCTTT. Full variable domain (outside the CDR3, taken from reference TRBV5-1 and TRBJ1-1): KAGVTQTPRYLIKTRGQQVTLSCSPISGHRSVSWYQQTPGQGLQFLFEYFSETQRNKGNFPGRFSGRQFSNSRSEMNVSTLELGDSALYLCASSLLGAIYTEAFFGQGTRLTVV.

The CDR3 region is CASSQSRTENYGYTF. The CDR3 region has the DNA TGTGCCAGCAGCCAATCCCGGACGGAGAACTATGGCTACACCTTC. The chain recombines TRBV4-2 with TRBJ1-2; no definite D call. Per germline, CDR1 LGHNA and CDR2 YNFKEQ. The CDR3 is 15 amino acids. V was pared by 2 bases and J by 2 bases, with 12 bases between.

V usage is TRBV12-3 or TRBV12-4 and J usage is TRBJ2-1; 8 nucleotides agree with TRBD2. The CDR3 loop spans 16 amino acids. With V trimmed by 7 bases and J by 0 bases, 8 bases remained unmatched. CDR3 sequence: CASTPRGGSSYNEQFF. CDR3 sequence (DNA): TGTGCCAGCACTCCCCGGGGGGGGAGCTCCTACAATGAGCAGTTCTTC.

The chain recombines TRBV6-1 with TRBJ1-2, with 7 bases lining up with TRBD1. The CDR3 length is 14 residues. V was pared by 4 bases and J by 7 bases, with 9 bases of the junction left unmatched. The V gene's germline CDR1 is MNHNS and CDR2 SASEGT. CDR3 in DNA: TGTGCCAGCAGTGGAGTACAGGGGCCGGGTGGCTACACCTTC. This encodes CASSGVQGPGGYTF.

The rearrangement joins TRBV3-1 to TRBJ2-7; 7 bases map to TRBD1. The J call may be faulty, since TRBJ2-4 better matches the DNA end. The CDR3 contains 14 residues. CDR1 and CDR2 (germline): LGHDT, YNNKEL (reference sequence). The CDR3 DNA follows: TGTGCCAGCAGCCAACCGGGACAGAAAAACATTCAGTACTTC. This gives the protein CASSQPGQKNIQYF.

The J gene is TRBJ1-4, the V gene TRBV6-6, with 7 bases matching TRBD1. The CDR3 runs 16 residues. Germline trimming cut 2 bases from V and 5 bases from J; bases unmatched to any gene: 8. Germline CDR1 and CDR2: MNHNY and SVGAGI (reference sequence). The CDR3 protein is CASSYAPGQINEKLFF. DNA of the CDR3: TGTGCCAGCAGTTACGCCCCGGGACAGATAAATGAAAAACTGTTTTTT.

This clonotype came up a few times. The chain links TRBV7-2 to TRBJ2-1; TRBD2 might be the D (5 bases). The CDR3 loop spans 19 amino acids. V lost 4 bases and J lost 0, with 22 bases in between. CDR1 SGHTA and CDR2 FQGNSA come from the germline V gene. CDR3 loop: CASSSQPATTISSYNEQFF. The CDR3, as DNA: TGTGCCAGCAGCTCCCAGCCCGCGACTACGATAAGCTCCTACAATGAGCAGTTCTTC.

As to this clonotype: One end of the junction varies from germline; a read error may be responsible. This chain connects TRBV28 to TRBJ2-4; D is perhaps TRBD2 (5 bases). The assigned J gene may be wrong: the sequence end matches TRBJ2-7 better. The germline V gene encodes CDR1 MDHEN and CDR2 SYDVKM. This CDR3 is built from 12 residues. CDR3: CDSSGNIYEQYF. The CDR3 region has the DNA TGTGACAGCAGCGGAAATATCTACGAGCAGTACTTC.

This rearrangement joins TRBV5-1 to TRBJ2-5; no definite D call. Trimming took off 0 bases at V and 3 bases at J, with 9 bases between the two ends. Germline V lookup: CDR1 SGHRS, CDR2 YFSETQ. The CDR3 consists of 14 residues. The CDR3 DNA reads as TGCGCCAGCAGCTTGGACGGCTTAAAAGAGACCCAGTACTTC. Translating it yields CASSLDGLKETQYF.

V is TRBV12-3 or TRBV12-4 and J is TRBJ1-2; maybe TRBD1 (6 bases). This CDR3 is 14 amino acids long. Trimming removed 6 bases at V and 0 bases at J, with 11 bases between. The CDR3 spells CASRLTGTNYGYTF. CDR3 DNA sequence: TGTGCCAGCAGGTTAACAGGGACTAACTATGGCTACACCTTC.

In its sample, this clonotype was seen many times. CDR3 region: CASSQGSNPTRYEQYF. In nucleotides, the CDR3 is TGCGCCAGCAGCCAAGGCAGCAACCCGACCCGCTACGAGCAGTACTTC. V is TRBV4-1 and J is TRBJ2-7; D ambiguous. With 1 base removed from V and 3 bases from J, the gap between germline ends came to 16 bases. The germline gives CDR1 MGHRA, CDR2 YSYEKL. The CDR3 length is 16 residues.